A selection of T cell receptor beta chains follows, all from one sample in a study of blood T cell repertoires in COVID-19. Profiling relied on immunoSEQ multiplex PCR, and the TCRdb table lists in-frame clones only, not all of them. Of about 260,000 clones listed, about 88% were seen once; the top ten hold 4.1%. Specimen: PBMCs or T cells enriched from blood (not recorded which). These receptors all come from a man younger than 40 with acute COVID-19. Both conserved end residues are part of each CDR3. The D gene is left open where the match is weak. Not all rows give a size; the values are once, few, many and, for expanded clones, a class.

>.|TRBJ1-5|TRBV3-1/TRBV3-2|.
CASSQEGNQPQHF
TGTGCCAGCAGCCAGGAGGGCAATCAGCCCCAGCATTTT
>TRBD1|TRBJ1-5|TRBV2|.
CASEFRPGTGEGNQPQHF
TGTGCCAGCGAATTTCGTCCCGGGACAGGGGAGGGTAATCAGCCCCAGCATTTT
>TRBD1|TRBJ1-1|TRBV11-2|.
CATKRAGTGNTEAFF
TGTGCCACCAAGCGCGCAGGGACAGGCAACACTGAAGCTTTCTTT
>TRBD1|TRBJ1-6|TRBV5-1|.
CASSLSFRDSNNSPLHF
TGCGCCAGCAGCTTGTCTTTCCGGGACAGCAATAATTCACCCCTCCACTTT
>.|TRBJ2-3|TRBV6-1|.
CASSEAGGWVDTQYF
TGTGCCAGCAGTGAAGCGGGGGGTTGGGTAGATACGCAGTATTTT
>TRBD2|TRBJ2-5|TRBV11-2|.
CASSSARAGGKALLQYF
TGTGCCAGCAGCTCAGCCCGAGCGGGAGGGAAGGCTTTACTCCAGTACTTC
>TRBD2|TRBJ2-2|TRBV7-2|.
CASSLGILAGAQGGELFF
TGTGCCAGCAGCTTAGGGATACTAGCGGGGGCACAGGGCGGGGAGCTGTTTTTT
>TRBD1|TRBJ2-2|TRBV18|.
CASSPRGDRLLSGELFF
TGTGCCAGCTCACCACGTGGGGACAGGTTATTATCCGGGGAGCTGTTTTTT
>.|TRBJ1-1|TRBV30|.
CAWVGQTNTEAFF
TGTGCCTGGGTGGGGCAGACGAACACTGAAGCTTTCTTT
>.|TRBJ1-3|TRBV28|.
CASSFLSGNTIYF
TGTGCCAGCAGTTTCTTATCTGGAAACACCATATATTTT
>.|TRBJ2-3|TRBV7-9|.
CASSLGRDTQYF
TGTGCCAGCAGCTTAGGGCGGGATACGCAGTATTTT
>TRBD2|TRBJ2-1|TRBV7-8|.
CASSPAARGGRLRSSYNEQFF
TGTGCCAGCAGCCCAGCGGCGCGGGGGGGCCGTCTCAGATCCTCCTACAATGAGCAGTTCTTC
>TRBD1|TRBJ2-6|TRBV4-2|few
CASSLDGTGGTGANVLTF
TGTGCCAGCAGCCTAGATGGGACAGGGGGCACTGGGGCCAACGTCCTGACTTTC
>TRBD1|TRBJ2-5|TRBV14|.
CASSRLGAGTGTIIQETQYF
TGTGCCAGCAGCCGACTCGGGGCCGGGACAGGGACAATAATCCAAGAGACCCAGTACTTC
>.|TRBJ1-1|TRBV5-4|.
CASSPYGREGEAFF
TGTGCCAGCAGCCCCTACGGGAGGGAAGGAGAAGCTTTCTTT
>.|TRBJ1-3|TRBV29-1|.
CSVGGGSGNTIYF
TGCAGCGTTGGAGGGGGCTCTGGAAACACCATATATTTT
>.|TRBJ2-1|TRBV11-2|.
CASSLEVRGGEQFF
TGTGCCAGCAGCTTAGAAGTCCGCGGCGGTGAGCAGTTCTTC
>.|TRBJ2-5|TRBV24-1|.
CATSGGSGSRQETQYF
TGTGCCACCAGTGGGGGATCAGGGTCGAGGCAAGAGACCCAGTACTTC
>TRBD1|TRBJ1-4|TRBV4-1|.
CASSQDWDRDEKLFF
TGCGCCAGCAGCCAAGATTGGGACAGGGATGAAAAACTGTTTTTT
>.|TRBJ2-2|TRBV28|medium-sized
CASRLQGISTGELFF
TGTGCCAGCCGACTCCAGGGAATTTCAACCGGGGAGCTGTTTTTT
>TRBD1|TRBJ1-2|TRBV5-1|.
CASSPPGEGARGYTF
TGCGCCAGCAGCCCCCCCGGAGAGGGGGCGCGGGGCTACACCTTC
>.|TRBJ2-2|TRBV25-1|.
CASGRHGGTAGELFF
TGTGCCAGTGGCCGTCATGGGGGGACGGCCGGGGAGCTGTTTTTT
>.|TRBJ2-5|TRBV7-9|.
CASSSGAKETQYF
TGTGCCAGCAGCTCAGGGGCTAAAGAGACCCAGTACTTC
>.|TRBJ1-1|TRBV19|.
CASSPPTDVEAFF
TGTGCCAGTAGTCCACCGACAGATGTGGAAGCTTTCTTT
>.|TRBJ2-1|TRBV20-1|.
CSAYDFNEQFF
TGCAGTGCTTACGACTTTAATGAGCAGTTCTTC
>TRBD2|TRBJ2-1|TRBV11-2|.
CASSSHRDAGGNEQFF
TGTGCCAGCAGCTCGCACAGGGACGCGGGAGGAAATGAGCAGTTCTTC
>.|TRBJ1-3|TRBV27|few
CASSFGGSGNTIYF
TGTGCCAGCAGTTTCGGCGGGAGTGGAAACACCATATATTTT
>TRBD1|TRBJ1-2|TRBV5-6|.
CASSLVGTGGGYTF
TGTGCCAGCAGCTTGGTTGGGACAGGGGGTGGCTACACCTTC
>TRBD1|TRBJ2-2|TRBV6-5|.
CASQDWDSSAVELFF
TGTGCCAGCCAGGATTGGGACAGCTCAGCGGTGGAGCTGTTTTTT
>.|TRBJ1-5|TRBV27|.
CASSAYSNSNQPQHF
TGTGCCAGCAGTGCCTACAGCAATAGCAATCAGCCCCAGCATTTT
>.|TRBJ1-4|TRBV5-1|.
CASSSIGGEREKLFF
TGCGCCAGCAGCTCCATTGGAGGGGAGCGCGAAAAACTGTTTTTT
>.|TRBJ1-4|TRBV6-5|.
CASSYSIGPLNEKLFF
TGTGCCAGCAGTTACTCGATTGGCCCGCTTAATGAAAAACTGTTTTTT
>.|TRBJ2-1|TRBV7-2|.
CASSPRAAKEGEQFF
TGTGCCAGCAGCCCGCGGGCGGCCAAGGAGGGTGAGCAGTTCTTC
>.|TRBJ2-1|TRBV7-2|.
CASSFSGSVYNEQFF
TGTGCCAGCAGCTTTTCCGGGAGTGTCTACAATGAGCAGTTCTTC
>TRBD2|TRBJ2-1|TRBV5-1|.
CASSLGLAGAGSEQFF
TGTGCCAGCAGCTTGGGTCTAGCGGGAGCAGGCAGTGAGCAGTTCTTC
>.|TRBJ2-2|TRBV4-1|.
CASSQDFTAASTGELFF
TGCGCCAGCAGCCAAGATTTTACGGCAGCGAGCACCGGGGAGCTGTTTTTT
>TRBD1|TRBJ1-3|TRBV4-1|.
CASSRGDRSSGNTIYF
TGCGCCAGCAGCCGTGGGGACAGAAGCTCTGGAAACACCATATATTTT
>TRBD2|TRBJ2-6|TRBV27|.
CASSRRRTSGFILSGANVLTF
TGTGCCAGCAGTCGACGGAGGACTAGCGGATTTATCCTCTCTGGGGCCAACGTCCTGACTTTC
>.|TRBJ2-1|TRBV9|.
CASSEGVNEQFF
TGTGCCAGCAGCGAGGGAGTTAATGAGCAGTTCTTC
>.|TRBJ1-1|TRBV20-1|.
CSAPPAFF
TGCAGTGCTCCCCCGGCTTTCTTT
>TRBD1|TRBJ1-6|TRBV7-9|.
CASRDRDGHSPLHF
TGTGCCAGCAGGGACAGGGACGGTCATTCACCCCTCCACTTT